Below, 21 T cell receptor beta chains from the same sample are listed, as sequenced in a study of tissue T cells after allogeneic stem cell transplantation. Only in-frame clones appear in the TCRdb table, and some are missing; sequencing was by immunoSEQ multiplex PCR. The repertoire holds roughly 50,000 clones, with approximately 73% as singletons. Sample: sorted cells pooled from one or two spleens. These receptor sequences come from a pool of C57BL/6 mice in good health.

A note on this clone: The gene names here belong to mouse. The CDR3 end is not reached by the read, which stops 1 residue before it; the germline J gene fills it in. V gene TRBV19 combines with J gene TRBJ1-1; D remains ambiguous. CDR3 length equals 13 residues. Germline assignment: CDR1 FNHDT and CDR2 SITEND (reference sequence). Trimming removed 2 bases at V and 4 bases at J, with 9 bases between. CDR3 bases read: TGTGCCAGCAGTATGCGGGGAGGCACAGAAGTCTTC. It yields the protein CASSMRGGTEVF. The complete CDR3 protein is CASSMRGGTEVFF.

As to this clone: The genes and germline here are from mouse. The CDR3 is cut off 1 residue early in the read; its end comes from the germline J gene. The chain joins TRBV3 to TRBJ1-4; TRBD1 matches 7 bases. Germline trimming cut 1 base from V and 0 bases from J; bases unmatched to any gene: 2. From germline, CDR1 is SNHLY and CDR2 FYNGKV (reference sequence). The CDR3 has 16 amino acids. The CDR3 loop is CASSLDRGLSNERLFF. The sequenced CDR3 bases are TGTGCCAGCAGCTTAGACAGGGGACTTTCCAACGAAAGATTATTT.

This clone was seen a single time. Gene names refer to mouse genes. The observed sequence ends 1 residue before the CDR3 terminus, with the missing tail filled in from the germline J gene. The chain links TRBV19 to TRBJ2-2; D is ambiguous. The CDR3 totals 13 residues. Per the germline V gene, CDR1 is FNHDT and CDR2 is SITEND (reference sequence). V dropped 1 base and J dropped 6 bases, with 7 bases sitting between them. The DNA read from the CDR3 is TGTGCCAGCAGTATATGGGAGGCCGGGCAGCTCTAC. Protein sequence: CASSIWEAGQLY. The full CDR3 is CASSIWEAGQLYF.

Note on this clone: All gene names here are mouse names. Read data end 1 residue before the CDR3 end; the end is taken from the germline J gene. The chain uses TRBV13-1 and TRBJ2-7; 9 positions match TRBD2. Germline V gene sequence: CDR1 NSHNY, CDR2 SYGAGN. V dropped 6 bases and J dropped 3; count of bases not matched to a gene: 4. The CDR3 totals 13 residues. The CDR3 bases that were read are TGTGCCAGCACCGACTGGGGGTTCTATGAACAGTAC. It is translated as CASTDWGFYEQY. In full, the CDR3 is CASTDWGFYEQYF.

Notes on this clone: The genes and germline here are from mouse. The DNA ends 1 residue before the CDR3 does, and the rest of the CDR3 is filled in from the germline J gene. This rearrangement joins TRBV26 to TRBJ1-3; D is unclear. CDR1 and CDR2 (germline): KGHPV, FQNQEV (reference sequence). The CDR3 runs 14 residues. Trimming stripped 3 bases from V and 0 bases from J, with 6 bases between. CDR3 protein: CASSLQASGNTLYF. Incomplete CDR3 DNA: TGTGCCAGCAGTCTTCAAGCTTCTGGAAATACGCTCTAT.

This clone was seen a handful of times. The listed genes are named as in mouse. The CDR3 end lies 1 residue beyond the end of the read and is filled in from the germline J gene. This sequence joins TRBV13-1 and TRBJ2-7; TRBD2 matches 9 bases. CDR1 and CDR2 (germline): NSHNY, SYGAGN. This CDR3 spans 13 amino acids. V was pared by 0 bases and J by 6 bases, with 1 base of the junction left unmatched. The CDR3 loop is CASSDEGLGEQYF. The sequenced CDR3 bases are TGTGCCAGCAGTGATGAGGGACTGGGTGAACAGTAC.

Remarks on this clone: Gene names refer to mouse genes. The CDR3 loop is CASRDLGGRSQNTLYF. The covered CDR3 bases are TGTGCCAGCAGGGACCTGGGGGGGCGCAGTCAAAACACCTTGTAC. This sequence joins TRBV13-1 and TRBJ2-4; 10 bases are shared with TRBD2. The CDR3 end lies 1 residue beyond the end of the read and is filled in from the germline J gene. The CDR3 is 16 residues long. Per the germline V gene, CDR1 is NSHNY and CDR2 is SYGAGN. With 5 bases clipped from V and 0 bases from J, the junction kept 6 bases outside the gene matches.

On this clone: Gene names are mouse gene names. The read finishes 1 residue shy of the CDR3 end, and the germline J gene is used to complete it. V and J are TRBV2 and TRBJ1-6; 10 positions agree with TRBD1. TRBJ1-6 is an ORF for which the function is uncertain. The V segment lost 1 base and the J segment 6 bases; nucleotides outside the gene matches: 3. Germline V gene lookup returns CDR1 LGHNA and CDR2 YSYQKL. The CDR3 loop spans 16 amino acids. The sequenced CDR3 bases are TGTGCCAGCAGCCAAGTCCGGGACAGGGGTAATTCGCCCCTCTAC. Protein sequence: CASSQVRDRGNSPLY. The full-length CDR3 reads as CASSQVRDRGNSPLYF.

Points on this clone: Mouse names are used for the genes. From the germline J gene comes the end of the CDR3, since the read stops 1 residue before it. The chain carries TRBV1 and TRBJ2-4; no firm D call. Germline CDR1 is NSQYPW and CDR2 is LRSPGD (reference sequence). CDR3 length equals 14 residues. Trimming shortened V by 1 base and J by 6 bases, and 11 bases separated the two germline ends. The part of the CDR3 DNA that was read is TGCACCTGCAGTGCAGGAGGGCGCGGGAACACCTTGTAC. Protein: CTCSAGGRGNTLY. The complete CDR3 reads CTCSAGGRGNTLYF.

Details on this clone: Mismatch with germline at one junction end may stem from a read error. Gene names are the mouse ones. From the germline J gene comes the end of the CDR3, since the read stops 1 residue before it. This same CDR3 is encoded by further DNA sequences in the sample. The chain is built from TRBV13-2 and TRBJ2-7; 10 bases align to TRBD2. The CDR3 spans 15 residues. Germline assignment: CDR1 NNHNN and CDR2 SYGAGS (reference sequence). The part of the CDR3 DNA that was read is TGCGCCAGCGGTGATTCCGGGACTGGGGTCTATGAACAGTAC. Translation gives CASGDSGTGVYEQY. The whole CDR3 region reads CASGDSGTGVYEQYF.

This clone turned up a few times. Genes and germline are mouse. The read ends 1 residue early relative to the CDR3; the germline J gene fills the gap. The chain has TRBV3 and TRBJ1-5; 10 positions agree with TRBD1. V was pared by 5 bases and J by 4 bases, with 5 bases of the junction left unmatched. Germline assignment: CDR1 SNHLY and CDR2 FYNGKV (reference sequence). The CDR3 loop spans 15 amino acids. CDR3 bases read: TGTGCCAGCAGCCCCGACAGGGGGCGGAACCAGGCTCCGCTT. Translated, it gives CASSPDRGRNQAPL. The CDR3 in its entirety is CASSPDRGRNQAPLF.

A few counts support this clone. The germline and genes are mouse ones. The read ends 1 residue early relative to the CDR3; the germline J gene fills the gap. The rearrangement uses TRBV13-2 and TRBJ2-7; D ambiguous. There are 11 residues in the CDR3. Between the trimmed V and J ends, which lost 4 bases and 4 bases, there was a span of 6 bases. Germline V CDR1 and CDR2: NNHNN, SYGAGS (reference sequence). Partial CDR3 DNA: TGTGCCAGCGGTCCGGGGTATGAACAGTAC. Translation: CASGPGYEQY. The CDR3, in full, reads CASGPGYEQYF.

Regarding this clone: Germline and genes: mouse. CDR3 sequence: CASSPDWEYAEQFF. Partial CDR3 DNA: TGTGCCAGCAGTCCGGACTGGGAGTATGCTGAGCAGTTC. This chain links TRBV3 with TRBJ2-1; 8 nucleotides align to TRBD2. The read is 1 residue too short to cover the CDR3 end, so that end is filled in from the germline J gene. The CDR3 spans 14 residues. Germline V CDR1 and CDR2: SNHLY, FYNGKV (reference sequence). The ends lost 6 bases at V and 4 bases at J; junction bases unmatched: 5.

For this clone: Mouse gene names apply. The DNA ends 1 residue before the CDR3 does, and the rest of the CDR3 is filled in from the germline J gene. The chain links TRBV16 to TRBJ2-4, with TRBD2 identical over 13 bases. V gave up 3 bases and J gave up 2 bases; unmatched junction bases: 5. The CDR3 is made up of 17 amino acids. Germline V CDR1 and CDR2: SGHSA, FRNQAP. This CDR3 reads CASSFWTGGALQNTLYF. The CDR3 bases that were read are TGTGCAAGCAGCTTCTGGACTGGGGGGGCGCTTCAAAACACCTTGTAC.

This clone has more than one count but fewer than ten. Gene names and germline match the mouse. The CDR3 extends 1 residue past the end of the read, so its final part is completed from the germline J gene. This chain connects TRBV1 to TRBJ1-5; weak D call: TRBD1 (6 bases). V dropped 11 bases and J dropped 0 bases, with 14 bases sitting between them. Germline CDR1 NSQYPW, CDR2 LRSPGD (reference sequence). The CDR3 loop spans 14 amino acids. The CDR3 bases that were read are TGCACCGCGGGACAAACTTATAACAACCAGGCTCCGCTT. Translation gives CTAGQTYNNQAPL. The full CDR3 protein is CTAGQTYNNQAPLF.

In its sample, this clone was seen a few times. Any gene name here is a mouse gene name. The read finishes 1 residue shy of the CDR3 end, and the germline J gene is used to complete it. J is TRBJ1-2 and V is TRBV5; D not resolved. Trimming took off 0 bases at V and 0 bases at J, with 5 bases between the two ends. The CDR3 runs to 14 residues. The germline gives CDR1 LGHNA, CDR2 YNLKQL (reference sequence). The CDR3 reads CASSQDSANSDYTF. The sequenced CDR3 bases are TGTGCCAGCAGCCAAGACAGTGCAAACTCCGACTACACC.

This clone was counted between two and nine times. Gene names denote mouse genes. The read ends 1 residue before the CDR3 terminus; that terminus is restored from the germline J gene. The J gene is TRBJ2-3, the V gene TRBV12-2, with D tentatively TRBD1 (6 bases). Germline CDR1 reads SGHLS; CDR2 reads HYDKME. V was trimmed by 0 bases and J by 0 bases, leaving 9 bases between them. CDR3 length equals 15 residues. The covered CDR3 bases are TGTGCCAGCTCTCTCGGGACAACTAGTGCAGAAACGCTGTAT. Translating it yields CASSLGTTSAETLY. The complete CDR3 sequence is CASSLGTTSAETLYF.

About this clone: Gene names refer to mouse genes. The DNA ends 1 residue before the CDR3 does, and the rest of the CDR3 is filled in from the germline J gene. The V call is TRBV20, the J call TRBJ2-5; 8 bases line up with TRBD2. Germline values: CDR1 GFQATS, CDR2 STVNSAI. The CDR3 totals 13 residues. V lost 2 bases and J lost 3; bases outside the gene matches: 1. CDR3: CGARTGGQDTQYF. Partial CDR3 DNA: TGTGGTGCTAGGACTGGGGGTCAAGACACCCAGTAC.

In regard to this clone: All gene names here are mouse names. The read falls 1 residue short of the CDR3 end, and the missing part is taken from the germline J gene. The rearrangement joins TRBV3 to TRBJ2-1, with 9 positions matching TRBD2. Germline assignment: CDR1 SNHLY and CDR2 FYNGKV (reference sequence). The CDR3 sequence is 14 residues long. V trimming: 0 bases; J trimming: 7 bases; junction bases outside the gene matches: 1. The part of the CDR3 DNA that was read is TGTGCCAGCAGCTTAGCCTGGGGGGGAGCTGAGCAGTTC. Translated: CASSLAWGGAEQF. The full CDR3 protein is CASSLAWGGAEQFF.

Worth noting for this clone: Gene names denote mouse genes. The DNA ends 1 residue before the CDR3 does, and the rest of the CDR3 is filled in from the germline J gene. The chain joins TRBV13-1 to TRBJ1-1; D possibly corresponds to TRBD1 (6 bases). Germline V CDR1 and CDR2: NSHNY, SYGAGN. This CDR3 comprises 15 residues. V lost 0 bases and J lost 0, with 9 bases in between. CDR3 DNA (partial): TGTGCCAGCAGTGATGCGGGACACACAAACACAGAAGTCTTC. This translates into CASSDAGHTNTEVF. The full CDR3 protein reads CASSDAGHTNTEVFF.

As for this clone: Mouse gene names and germline throughout. The read ends 1 residue early relative to the CDR3; the germline J gene fills the gap. The genes are TRBV2 and TRBJ2-3, with D possibly being TRBD2 (7 bases). The CDR3 is 16 amino acids. In germline, CDR1 is LGHNA, CDR2 YSYQKL. Deletions cut 3 bases from V and 0 bases from J, with 13 bases between. The CDR3 protein is CASSQMGGPSAETLYF. Partial CDR3 DNA: TGTGCCAGCAGCCAGATGGGGGGCCCTAGTGCAGAAACGCTGTAT.